Shown below are 26 T cell receptor beta chains from a single sample sequenced in a study of blood T cell repertoires in COVID-19 (dated by TCRdb to the early 2020s). Library construction relied on the immunoSEQ multiplex PCR assay. The source is immuneACCESS, and TCRdb retained only in-frame sequences with V and J called. Part of the clones is not carried over; for the studies checked, unresolved V genes explain less than half of this, and the remainder is unexplained. For this sample there are 75,000 to 100,000 clones; roughly four fifths appear just once. The top ten constitute about a fifth of the sample. The sample taken for sequencing was peripheral blood. The receptors shown here come from a human donor in a cohort sampled during active COVID-19.

V gene TRBV12-3 or TRBV12-4 combines with J gene TRBJ1-2; perhaps TRBD1 as D (5 bases). The V end lost 3 bases, the J end lost 5 bases, and 7 bases lay between the germline ends. This CDR3 is built from 12 residues. This chain's CDR3 is CASSFRAYGYTF. The CDR3 DNA reads as TGTGCCAGCAGTTTCAGGGCATATGGCTACACCTTC.

The V and J genes are TRBV5-1 and TRBJ2-6, with D tentatively TRBD1 (6 bases). Germline V gene data show CDR1 as SGHRS and CDR2 as YFSETQ. The CDR3 length is 16 residues. The V end lost 5 bases, the J end lost 1 base, and 13 bases lay between the germline ends. Here the CDR3 DNA reads TGCGCCAGCAGGGACCGGCAGGGGTCTGGGGCCAACGTCCTGACTTTC. It encodes CASRDRQGSGANVLTF.

This clone was detected once. This chain uses TRBV10-3 with TRBJ1-1; perhaps TRBD1 as D (6 bases). The CDR3 spans 11 residues. Germline V gene sequence: CDR1 ENHRY, CDR2 SYGVKD. V was trimmed by 6 bases and J by 11 bases, leaving 13 bases between them. The CDR3 protein is CAIRDSSWAFF. For the CDR3, the DNA is TGTGCCATCAGGGACAGCTCGTGGGCTTTCTTT.

This clone was detected many times. This sequence joins TRBV28 and TRBJ2-2; the D gene is possibly TRBD1 (5 bases). CDR1 is MDHEN, CDR2 SYDVKM, per germline. Trimming removed 8 bases at V and 0 bases at J, with 16 bases between. The CDR3 is 16 residues long. CDR3 in DNA: TGTGCCAGCGGTCTTGACGCAGGGACGAACACCGGGGAGCTGTTTTTT. It codes for CASGLDAGTNTGELFF.

The chain links TRBV18 to TRBJ1-2, with 7 positions matching TRBD1. The V gene end was trimmed by 6 bases and the J gene end by 2 bases; junction bases not matched to a gene: 12. The CDR3 contains 16 residues. From germline, CDR1 is KGHSH and CDR2 LQKENI. The CDR3 nucleotides read TGTGCCAGCTCCGACGGGACAGACAGTACCAACTATGGCTACACCTTC. Amino acids: CASSDGTDSTNYGYTF.

This clone was found many times. V usage is TRBV19 and J usage is TRBJ2-7, with D possibly being TRBD1 (6 bases). This CDR3 comprises 14 residues. The germline V gene has CDR1 LNHDA and CDR2 SQIVND (reference sequence). With 3 bases removed from V and 5 bases from J, the gap between germline ends came to 14 bases. The CDR3, as DNA: TGTGCCAGTAGTATTGGGGGCACGAGGAACGAGCAGTACTTC. The encoded protein is CASSIGGTRNEQYF.

The J gene is TRBJ2-1, the V gene TRBV7-2, with 9 bases lining up with TRBD1. CDR1 SGHTA and CDR2 FQGNSA come from the germline V gene. Trimming cost V 5 bases and J 2 bases; bases outside gene matches: 4. The CDR3 extends over 15 amino acids. CDR3 sequence: CASSPGTGPYNEQFF. The CDR3 DNA is TGTGCCAGCAGCCCGGGGACAGGGCCCTACAATGAGCAGTTCTTC.

The sample holds one count of this clone. The rearrangement uses TRBV19 and TRBJ1-5, with D unresolved. From germline, CDR1 is LNHDA and CDR2 SQIVND (reference sequence). The CDR3 is 13 amino acids. Trimming stripped 7 bases from V and 0 bases from J, with 7 bases between. CDR3 DNA sequence: TGTGCCAGTACCCACGGTAGCAATCAGCCCCAGCATTTT. This sequence encodes CASTHGSNQPQHF.

J is TRBJ1-6 and V is TRBV7-9; TRBD1 matches at 9 bases. The V segment lost 5 bases and the J segment 8 bases; nucleotides outside the gene matches: 1. The CDR3 has 13 residues. Germline assignment: CDR1 SEHNR and CDR2 FQNEAQ (reference sequence). For the CDR3, the DNA is TGTGCCAGCAGCAGGGACAGGGATTCACCCCTCCACTTT. Protein: CASSRDRDSPLHF.

The V and J genes are TRBV19 and TRBJ2-5, with TRBD1 matching over 7 bases. The CDR3 runs to 13 residues. Germline lookup yields CDR1 LNHDA and CDR2 SQIVND (reference sequence). Losses at the gene ends were 8 bases for V and 3 bases for J; bases not matched to a gene: 6. CDR3 protein: CASRRQGEETQYF. The DNA of the CDR3 is TGTGCCAGTCGCAGACAGGGTGAAGAGACCCAGTACTTC.

V and J are TRBV2 and TRBJ1-4; D is possibly TRBD1 (5 bases). The CDR3 contains 14 residues. CDR1 and CDR2 from the germline V gene are SNHLY and FYNNEI. Trimming cost V 7 bases and J 8 bases, with 17 bases left between them. CDR3 nucleotides: TGTGCCAGCACCTGGACATCTACGCAGGAAAAACTGTTTTTT. Its protein is CASTWTSTQEKLFF. Using reference TRBV2 and TRBJ1-4 for the parts outside the CDR3, the full variable domain is EPEVTQTPSHQVTQMGQEVILRCVPISNHLYFYWYRQILGQKVEFLVSFYNNEISEKSEIFDDQFSVERPDGSNFTLKIRSTKLEDSAMYFCASTWTSTQEKLFFGSGTQLSVL.

In DNA, the CDR3 is TGTGCCAGCATCGACAGGTATCGGGAGACCCAGTACTTC. It translates to CASIDRYRETQYF. The chain uses TRBV6-5 and TRBJ2-5; TRBD1 is a possible D gene (6 bases). The ends were cut back, 7 bases at V and 5 bases at J, with 14 bases in the middle. Germline V gives CDR1 MNHEY, CDR2 SVGAGI. CDR3 length equals 13 residues.

The chain carries TRBV5-1 and TRBJ2-5, with D possibly matching TRBD2 (6 bases). CDR1 is SGHRS and CDR2 is YFSETQ in the germline V gene. The CDR3 has 17 residues. The V gene lost 0 bases and the J gene lost 2 bases, with 17 bases spanning the gap. DNA of the CDR3: TGCGCCAGCAGCTTGGGGACTACCTATGGAACACAAGAGACCCAGTACTTC. It encodes CASSLGTTYGTQETQYF. Full variable domain (outside the CDR3, taken from reference TRBV5-1 and TRBJ2-5): KAGVTQTPRYLIKTRGQQVTLSCSPISGHRSVSWYQQTPGQGLQFLFEYFSETQRNKGNFPGRFSGRQFSNSRSEMNVSTLELGDSALYLCASSLGTTYGTQETQYFGPGTRLLVL.

In DNA, the CDR3 is TGTGCCAGCAGCACCCACACGACAGATACGCAGTATTTT. It yields the protein CASSTHTTDTQYF. This chain joins TRBV9 and TRBJ2-3; D not certain. Germline V gene lookup returns CDR1 SGDLS and CDR2 YYNGEE. The CDR3 runs 13 residues. Between the trimmed V and J ends, which lost 4 bases and 3 bases, there was a span of 9 bases.

The genes are TRBV9 and TRBJ1-2; D remains ambiguous. Germline CDR1 and CDR2: SGDLS and YYNGEE. The CDR3 runs 15 residues. V was shortened by 1 base and J by 0 bases, with 10 bases between the two germline ends. CDR3 loop: CASSVTAVTNYGYTF. The CDR3 DNA reads as TGTGCCAGCAGCGTAACGGCGGTTACTAACTATGGCTACACCTTC.

The chain carries TRBV3-1 (or the pseudogene TRBV3-2) and TRBJ1-3; no reliable D call. Deletions cut 1 base from V and 6 bases from J, with 10 bases between. This CDR3 comprises 14 residues. From germline, CDR1 is LGHDT and CDR2 YNNKEL (reference sequence). The DNA of the CDR3 is TGTGCCAGCAGCCAAGGTATTCAGTTAAACACCATATATTTT. It codes for CASSQGIQLNTIYF.

The rearrangement links TRBV5-6 to TRBJ1-2; D ambiguous. The CDR3 runs 12 residues. Germline lookup yields CDR1 SGHDT and CDR2 YYEEEE. V shed 2 bases and J shed 4 bases, with 6 bases lying between them. The DNA of the CDR3 is TGTGCCAGCAGCTTAGAGAGCTATGGCTACACCTTC. It codes for CASSLESYGYTF.

The chain combines TRBV4-2 with TRBJ1-2; perhaps TRBD1 as D (6 bases). The CDR3 runs 14 residues. The germline V gene encodes CDR1 LGHNA and CDR2 YNFKEQ. V lost 1 base and J lost 7, with 13 bases in between. The CDR3 DNA reads TGTGCCAGCAGCCAAGTGGGGGGGGCATTTGGCTACACCTTC. Residues: CASSQVGGAFGYTF.

The V and J genes are TRBV24-1 and TRBJ2-3; no clear D. Germline lookup yields CDR1 KGHDR and CDR2 SFDVKD. This CDR3 comprises 16 residues. Trimming shortened V by 5 bases and J by 1 base, and 15 bases separated the two germline ends. The CDR3 loop reads CATSAPGRFGTDTQYF. Written as DNA, the CDR3 is TGTGCCACCAGTGCCCCGGGTAGGTTTGGCACAGATACGCAGTATTTT.

The chain combines TRBV2 with TRBJ2-7; 11 nucleotides line up with TRBD1. CDR1 is SNHLY and CDR2 is FYNNEI in the germline V gene. The V gene end was trimmed by 6 bases and the J gene end by 4 bases; junction bases not matched to a gene: 5. The CDR3 has 14 amino acids. This CDR3 reads CASRKDRGLYEQYF. CDR3 in DNA: TGTGCCAGCAGAAAGGACAGGGGGCTATACGAGCAGTACTTC.

The chain links TRBV6-5 to TRBJ1-5; D is unclear. The CDR3 runs 12 residues. Trimming removed 6 bases at V and 2 bases at J, with 5 bases between. Germline V gives CDR1 MNHEY, CDR2 SVGAGI. CDR3 protein: CASRRGNQPQHF. CDR3 bases: TGTGCCAGCAGGAGGGGCAATCAGCCCCAGCATTTT.

The chain couples TRBV3-1 (or the pseudogene TRBV3-2) to TRBJ2-2; perhaps TRBD1 as D (5 bases). Deletions cut 1 base from V and 2 bases from J, with 8 bases between. Looked up from germline, CDR1 is LGHDT and CDR2 is YNNKEL (reference sequence). The CDR3 spans 15 residues. CDR3 nucleotides: TGTGCCAGCAGCCAAGGGACACACAACACCGGGGAGCTGTTTTTT. As protein: CASSQGTHNTGELFF.

This rearrangement joins TRBV19 to TRBJ1-5, with a weak D call TRBD1 (6 bases). Germline assignment: CDR1 LNHDA and CDR2 SQIVND (reference sequence). The V gene lost 4 bases and the J gene lost 3 bases, with 16 bases spanning the gap. The CDR3 sequence is 16 residues long. The CDR3 sequence: CASSTQRTANNQPQHF. The CDR3 DNA is TGTGCCAGTAGTACCCAAAGGACAGCAAACAATCAGCCCCAGCATTTT.

The chain employs TRBV6-6 and TRBJ2-1, with a tentative D call TRBD1 (5 bases). The CDR3 spans 13 residues. The germline V and J ends were trimmed by 2 bases and 9 bases, with 11 bases remaining between them. CDR1 is MNHNY, CDR2 SVGAGI, per germline (reference sequence). The CDR3, as DNA: TGTGCCAGCAGTTACCAGGGTTGGGTTGAGCAGTTCTTC. Amino acid sequence: CASSYQGWVEQFF.

This clone was detected a few times. This sequence joins TRBV27 and TRBJ1-5; the D gene is possibly TRBD1 (5 bases). This CDR3 is built from 13 residues. V was pared by 3 bases and J by 7 bases, with 10 bases between. The V gene's germline CDR1 is MNHEY and CDR2 SMNVEV (reference sequence). Here the CDR3 reads CASSFRGGQPQHF. The DNA of the CDR3 is TGTGCCAGCAGTTTTCGTGGGGGGCAGCCCCAGCATTTT.

The chain joins TRBV10-1 to TRBJ2-3, with 7 bases that match TRBD2. CDR1 is WNHNN and CDR2 is SYGVQD in the germline V gene (reference sequence). The V segment lost 6 bases and the J segment 6 bases; nucleotides outside the gene matches: 12. This CDR3 has 15 residues. The DNA of the CDR3 is TGCGCCAGCAGCCCCTTAGGGCGGGGGAGGGATACGCAGTATTTT. Its translation: CASSPLGRGRDTQYF.